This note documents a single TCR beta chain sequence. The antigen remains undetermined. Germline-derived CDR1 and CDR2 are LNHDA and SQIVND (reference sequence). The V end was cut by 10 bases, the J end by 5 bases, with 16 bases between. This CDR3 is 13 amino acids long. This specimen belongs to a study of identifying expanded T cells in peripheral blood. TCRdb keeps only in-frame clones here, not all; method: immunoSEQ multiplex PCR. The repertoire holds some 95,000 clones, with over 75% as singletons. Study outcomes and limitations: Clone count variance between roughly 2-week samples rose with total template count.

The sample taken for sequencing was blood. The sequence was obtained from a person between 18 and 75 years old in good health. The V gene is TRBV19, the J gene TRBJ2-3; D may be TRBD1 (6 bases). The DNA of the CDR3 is TGTGCCACGTCAAAAACAGGGCAAGATACGCAGTATTTT. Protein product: CATSKTGQDTQYF.